This T cell receptor beta chain was observed in a study of blood T cell repertoires in COVID-19. As for the study in general: The cDNA or gDNA used as material had been derived from T cells, B-cell-depleted T cells, or PBMCs.

Only one count was recorded for this clone. The length of the CDR3 is 15 residues. V lost 2 bases, J lost 5 bases, and 7 bases stayed unmatched. Germline V CDR1 and CDR2: PRHDT, FYEKMQ (reference sequence). In the original workflow: Estimation of nucleated cell counts was performed using reference gene primer amplification. Sequenced by immunoSEQ multiplex PCR; TCRdb stores in-frame clones only, minus some. That table furnishes V, J and clone size, whereas the DNA furnished D and trimming. The repertoire holds about 120,000 clones, less than 85% seen once, with roughly 2.5% in the top ten. Sequenced input: peripheral blood. V usage is TRBV13 and J usage is TRBJ1-1; 8 nucleotides line up with TRBD1. The sequence was collected from a man aged 50 or older with acute or convalescent COVID-19. The CDR3 loop reads CASSLLTGGGTEAFF. The CDR3 coding sequence is TGTGCCAGCAGCTTATTAACAGGGGGAGGTACTGAAGCTTTCTTT.